Listed below are T cell receptor beta chains from one sample, sequenced in a study of T cell responses to AZD1222 COVID-19 vaccine. Using immunoSEQ multiplex PCR, the repertoire was profiled, and TCRdb retains in-frame clones only, with some absent. The sample has 150,000 to 200,000 clones; 90% to 95% are singletons. The sequencing here drew on peripheral blood, taken on day 0 of AZD1222 vaccination. The receptors shown here come from an adult in good health. CDR3s include the opening cysteine and the closing phenylalanine or tryptophan. The order of the fields is V gene, D gene, CDR3 length, J gene, CDR3 DNA, CDR3 protein. The D gene is left open where the match is weak.

v_gene: TRBV30; d_gene: NA; len: 14; j_gene: TRBJ1-3; CDR3nt: TGTGCCTGGGCACATCGCAGCTCTGGAAACACCATATATTTT; CDR3aa: CAWAHRSSGNTIYF
v_gene: TRBV18; d_gene: NA; len: 12; j_gene: TRBJ1-4; CDR3nt: TGTGCCAGCTCACCATGGGGATCTAAACTGTTTTTT; CDR3aa: CASSPWGSKLFF
v_gene: TRBV13; d_gene: NA; len: 18; j_gene: TRBJ2-5; CDR3nt: TGTGCCAGCAGCTTTTCCCCCTTTTCCATGGAGGCGGGCGAGACCCAGTACTTC; CDR3aa: CASSFSPFSMEAGETQYF
v_gene: TRBV7-9; d_gene: NA; len: 12; j_gene: TRBJ1-5; CDR3nt: TGTGCCAGCAGCTTTCTGAATCAGCCCCAGCATTTT; CDR3aa: CASSFLNQPQHF
v_gene: TRBV5-1; d_gene: TRBD2; len: 16; j_gene: TRBJ2-1; CDR3nt: TGCGCCAGCAGCCCGAAGGGACTAGCGGGAGGACATGAGCAGTTCTTC; CDR3aa: CASSPKGLAGGHEQFF
v_gene: TRBV19; d_gene: NA; len: 13; j_gene: TRBJ2-5; CDR3nt: TGTGCCACCTCAGGGGACCTCCAAGAGACCCAGTACTTC; CDR3aa: CATSGDLQETQYF
v_gene: TRBV5-1; d_gene: NA; len: 15; j_gene: TRBJ1-2; CDR3nt: TGCGCCAGCAGCCTAGCCGGGACCCCTAATGATGGCTACACCTTC; CDR3aa: CASSLAGTPNDGYTF
v_gene: TRBV6-5; d_gene: NA; len: 15; j_gene: TRBJ1-5; CDR3nt: TGTGCCAGCAGTCCTCGCGGGGTGGACAATCAGCCCCAGCATTTT; CDR3aa: CASSPRGVDNQPQHF
v_gene: TRBV4-1; d_gene: TRBD1; len: 14; j_gene: TRBJ1-1; CDR3nt: TGCGCCAGCCGGAGGGGGCAGGGAAGTACTGAAGCTTTCTTT; CDR3aa: CASRRGQGSTEAFF
v_gene: TRBV29-1; d_gene: TRBD1; len: 16; j_gene: TRBJ1-2; CDR3nt: TGCAGCGTTGAAGAAATCGGACAGGGGGCAGACTATGGCTACACCTTC; CDR3aa: CSVEEIGQGADYGYTF